The sequence of this T cell receptor (beta chain) was determined in a study of OX40 agonist ivuxolimab in advanced cancers. Assay used: immunoSEQ multiplex PCR; TCRdb lists only in-frame clones, some missing. Of around 42,000 clones in the sample, about nine tenths were seen once. There are 15 residues in the CDR3. From germline, CDR1 is MNHEY and CDR2 SMNVEV (reference sequence). The V gene end was trimmed by 6 bases and the J gene end by 3 bases; junction bases not matched to a gene: 10. The clonotype comes from an adult with an advanced solid tumor such as melanoma, head and neck, liver or kidney cancer. This specimen was CD4+ or CD8+ T cells sorted from blood, taken in a trial of the OX40 agonist ivuxolimab. V gene TRBV27 combines with J gene TRBJ2-7; TRBD2 agrees at 8 bases. The CDR3, as DNA: TGTGCCAGCAGACTCGGAGCGGGAGACCTCTACGAGCAGTACTTC. It yields the protein CASRLGAGDLYEQYF.